Sequencing of this T cell receptor (beta chain) was carried out in a study of blood T cell repertoires in COVID-19. Overall study: Some COVID-19 samples were acute and others convalescent; all came from the United States, Italy and Spain.

Original processing methods: By means of reference gene primer amplification, nucleated cell counts were estimated. This table comes from immunoSEQ multiplex PCR, and its TCRdb copy is limited to in-frame clones, with some not included. D and trimming come from the DNA, and the V and J calls and clone size come from that table. Of about 180,000 clones detected, roughly 88% appear once; the ten largest clones hold around 6.7%. Followed longitudinally, the Seattle patients had been enrolled during active infection. This clone was observed a few times. J was trimmed by 10 bases and V by 0 bases; bases with no gene match: 17. CDR3 size: 17 residues. Per germline, CDR1 SGHTA and CDR2 FQGNSA.

This sequence originates from a woman between 35 and 50 years old with COVID-19, enrolled during active disease. Sequencing was done on a sample of peripheral blood. The chain employs TRBV7-2 and TRBJ1-1, with TRBD1 matching 7 bases. This CDR3 is CASSLAMTGRTAVVAFF. In nucleotides, the CDR3 is TGTGCCAGCAGCTTAGCCATGACAGGGCGGACCGCCGTGGTAGCTTTCTTT.